The present T cell receptor (beta chain) was sequenced within a study of T-cell reconstitution after alpha-beta-depleted transplantation in children. Study-wide results and limits: About two months after transplant, alpha-beta T cells reportedly came from several hundred expanded graft clones. T-cell numbers and diversity, one year after transplant, stemmed largely from T cells that were newly produced.

Unique molecular identifiers were used to barcode this TCRbeta library. Each CDR3 protein gets one entry after TCRdb re-called the PCR reads with MiXCR. The sample shows about a million distinct CDR3 sequences, 25% to 30% of them seen only once. The table lists this clonotype with many counts. Its target is unknown. V gave up 5 bases and J gave up 2 bases; unmatched junction bases: 6. This CDR3 region has 15 residues. In germline, CDR1 is SGHAT, CDR2 FQDESV (reference sequence). This TCR was sampled from a boy under two years old who had a stem cell transplant for SCID, so the T cells may come from the graft donor. The gene calls are TRBV11-1 and TRBJ2-3; 8 bases line up with TRBD2. The sequences come from PBMCs, mostly from graft donor cells, collected 360 days after TCRalphabeta/CD19-depleted stem cell transplant. CDR3 loop: CASSAGLGSTDTQYF. In DNA form, the CDR3 reads TGTGCCAGCAGCGCGGGACTAGGATCCACAGATACGCAGTATTTT.